This T cell receptor (beta chain) stems from a study of technical replicates of blood from several donors (dated by TCRdb to the late 2010s). As to this clone: No antigen is known for it. Base qualities are not provided; no much larger clone lies one nucleotide away.

To prepare the library, the immunoSEQ multiplex PCR assay was applied. This immuneACCESS table, as held by TCRdb, lists in-frame sequences with V and J called but not all clones. Of the missing ones, under half trace to an unresolved V gene in checked studies; the others have no known cause. In all, the sample holds more than 65,000 clones, and approximately 96% of those were seen once. Roughly 0.3% of the sample is held by the ten biggest clonotypes. CDR1 is given as MGHRA and CDR2 as YSYEKL, both from the germline V gene. Trimming removed 1 base from V and 4 bases from J; the gene matches leave 5 bases unexplained. Spanning cysteine to phenylalanine, the CDR3 consists of 16 amino acids. The read is trimmed to its CDR3 DNA, 48 bases read in frame from base 1.

The sequencing sample was made of T cells isolated from PBMCs. The chain is assembled from TRBV4-1 and TRBJ2-5, with 11 junctional bases fitting TRBD2. The receptor's source is a human donor in good health. The DNA is TGCGCCAGCAGCCAAGCACTAGCGGGAGAAATAGAGACCCAGTACTTC. This yields the protein CASSQALAGEIETQYF.